Included here is one TCR beta chain sequence, with context. Its antigen has not been determined. No base quality values were provided; no much bigger clone lies one nucleotide off. Naive CD4 T cells, defined as CD45RO-negative and CD62L-positive, were isolated from PBMCs by fluorescence-activated cell sorting. From each donor, around 50 ml of fresh peripheral blood was taken, and Ficoll density centrifugation was then used to isolate PBMCs. Sorting was performed on a FACSAria III instrument, with purity above 85% for all samples. This record belongs to a study of human versus mouse CDR3 diversity and MHC coevolution (dated 2017 in TCRdb). Broadly, across the study: The immunoSEQ assay was reported to detect one in 200,000 T cells and to minimize amplification bias from multiplex PCR. The human cohort comprised three healthy volunteer blood donors, one aged 30 to 40, one aged 40 to 50 and one aged 60 to 70 at collection. Across mouse and human samples, the number of valid reads per sample ranged from about 5.5 x 10^6 to 1.6 x 10^7. Human naive CD4 T cell repertoires were used as a reference for TCR selection on multiple MHC II alleles and were compared with human-TCR-locus transgenic mice carrying single MHC II. General study outcomes and caveats: On average, more CDR3 deletions and insertions were observed in humans than in mice, indicating greater exonuclease and TdT activity. Repertoire diversity was not regarded as directly comparable between humans and mice because human T cells were selected on more than five MHC II alleles. The largest TCR beta repertoire, approximately 1.7 million clonotypes, was estimated by iCHAO1 for humans, a finding likely attributable to selection by multiple MHC II molecules. Most of the three human donors showed the lowest clonal inequality scores among all compared groups.

Taken from cysteine to phenylalanine, the CDR3 has 15 residues. The DNA shown is the 45-base CDR3, in frame from base 1. The germline V gene supplies CDR1 SGDLS and CDR2 YYNGEE. V and J are truncated by 0 bases and 5 bases respectively, leaving an intervening sequence of 11 bases. Genomic DNA was extracted from the sorted cells using the QIAGEN blood and tissue kit and was quantified on a NanoDrop 1000. The immunoSEQ platform deep sequenced and quantified TCR alpha and beta chains by multiplex PCR of genomic DNA. In the paper's pipeline: TCR sequences were annotated using IMGT gene and region definitions. Out-of-frame rearrangements were used as a proxy for the preselection repertoire and compared with in-frame clonotypes. Repertoire size was estimated with the iCHAO1 estimator supplied with the immunoSEQ platform. A Gini index based on the Lorenz curve was applied to in-frame amino acid clonotypes to measure clonal inequality. The intersect function of the R package tcR was used to count shared clonotypes, and the Jaccard index was used to score similarity. Frequencies of V, J and V-J usage were subjected to principal component analysis with the R prcomp function, without normalization. What TCRdb holds here is the immuneACCESS table cut down to in-frame rearrangements. Part of the clones is not present; checked against another copy, under half of the missing clones reflect an unresolved V gene, and the others are unexplained. V and J calls and clone size are copied from that table; D and trimming were computed from the DNA. This sample comprises about 77,000 clones, 85% to 95% of them detected only once. The top ten clonotypes cover around 0.15% of the sample.

Sequenced sample: naive CD4+ T cells from blood. The sample's cell subset or site label, in plain terms: CD45RO-negative CD62L-positive naive CD4 T cells. The rearrangement combines TRBV9 with TRBJ1-4, with the D gene call left open. The receptor comes from a person aged 25 to 69 in good health. The DNA sequence is given as TGTGCCAGCAGCGTAGGGGTCGGAGGGAATGAAAAACTGTTTTTT. It translates as CASSVGVGGNEKLFF. This CDR3, with the reference TRBV9 and TRBJ1-4 proteins standing in past its ends, gives the full variable domain DSGVTQTPKHLITATGQRVTLRCSPRSGDLSVYWYQQSLDQGLQFLIQYYNGEERAKGNILERFSAQQFPDLHSELNLSSLELGDSALYFCASSVGVGGNEKLFFGSGTQLSVL.